This T cell receptor beta chain was identified during a study of blood T cell repertoires in COVID-19. About the study: Sites across the United States, Italy and Spain contributed samples from acute and convalescent COVID-19. PBMCs, B-cell-depleted T cells, or T cells provided the cDNA or gDNA that made up the material.

Participants came from under 30 US areas, aged roughly 18 to 100 years. Cohort 3 recovered donors had two negative PCRs, clearance, or symptom resolution. CDR3 size: 13 residues. V lost 6 bases and J lost 11; bases outside the gene matches: 6. Germline CDR1 and CDR2: SNHLY and FYNNEI. This table comes from immunoSEQ multiplex PCR, and its TCRdb copy is limited to in-frame clones, with some not included. The table lists 150,000 to 250,000 clones, 65% to 85% of them singletons, with around 7% in the top ten. The TCR sequence derives from a man in his forties who had recovered from COVID-19. Sample: PBMCs or T cells enriched from blood (not recorded which). The V gene is TRBV2, the J gene TRBJ1-4; TRBD1 agrees at 10 bases. For the CDR3, the DNA is TGTGCCAGCAGGGACAGGGGGATCGGGAAACTGTTTTTT. Translation: CASRDRGIGKLFF.